What follows describes a single TCR beta chain. Antigen specificity is unknown. The data originate from a study of blood T cells in healthy people across ages. This CDR3 region has 15 residues. From germline, CDR1 is SGDLS and CDR2 YYNGEE. V was pared by 5 bases and J by 6 bases, with 11 bases of the junction left unmatched. Alongside a J-beta primer mix, a sample-barcoded 5' primer served in a second PCR lasting roughly 7 to 12 cycles. From the 5' RACE reads, TCRdb called clonotypes with MiXCR, one entry per CDR3 protein. This table holds about 1.8 million distinct CDR3 sequences, roughly 49% found once. General study findings and limits: One million T cells yielded diversity estimates that were considered underestimates. It was found that TCR beta diversity correlated strongly with the percentage of naive T cells. The study could not conclusively compare naive and antigen-experienced cells, given its unsorted PBMCs.

What was sequenced was blood. The chain couples TRBV9 to TRBJ2-1; 7 bases agree with TRBD1. The sequence came from a woman between 35 and 50 years old in good health. The CDR3 loop is CASSSTGAPLNEQFF. The CDR3 region has the DNA TGTGCCAGCAGTTCCACAGGGGCACCACTCAATGAGCAGTTCTTC.